This T cell receptor (beta chain) is from a study of a mutant IDH1 vaccine in newly diagnosed glioma. Time point denoted: week 35, safety follow-up. Topical imiquimod accompanied each vaccine dose, which consisted of 300 ug of mutant IDH1 20-mer peptide. Only one count was recorded for this clone. Antigen specificity is unknown. This CDR3 is built from 15 residues. V was pared by 1 base and J by 4 bases, with 11 bases between. Germline lookup yields CDR1 SGHDN and CDR2 FVKESK. Clones were read by immunoSEQ multiplex PCR, and TCRdb kept only the in-frame ones, dropping some. The sample lists roughly 64,000 clones, about 74% occurring once.

Sequencing used PBMCs, obtained from a glioma patient whose treatment included an IDH1 peptide vaccine. The sequence came from a man between 50 and 59 years old with glioma. V gene TRBV14 combines with J gene TRBJ1-3; no clear D gene. The CDR3 nucleotides read TGTGCCAGCAGCCAAGGACCTCTAAGGGGAAACACCATATATTTT. Translating gives CASSQGPLRGNTIYF.